This T cell receptor (beta chain) was recorded in a study of T cells in Graves' hyperthyroidism and ophthalmopathy. At the level of the study: Blood from the periphery was taken at initial diagnosis, before any treatment. Study outcomes and limitations: Expanded thyroid clonotypes (above 0.001) were mostly also found in blood. A model built on 13 V-J features separated ophthalmopathy from stable hyperthyroidism.

This clonotype was counted only a few times. What it binds is unknown. This CDR3 comprises 14 residues. Germline CDR1 and CDR2: DFQATT and SNEGSKA (reference sequence). V dropped 0 bases and J dropped 12 bases, with 15 bases sitting between them. TCR beta CDR3 region amplification was performed from RNA transcripts. Primed by the HTBI set, a first-round RT-PCR was run on the TCR CDR3. A single record per CDR3 protein comes from TCRdb applying MiXCR to the multiplex PCR reads. The data hold more than 600,000 distinct CDR3 sequences, with around 15% observed a single time. Clinical symptoms, serum thyroxine and TRAb, thyroid ultrasound and orbital computed tomography together formed the diagnostic basis.

The chain has TRBV20-1 and TRBJ1-6; D is ambiguous. This TCR was sampled from a man aged 18 to 35 with Graves' hyperthyroidism. Sequenced input: blood. CDR3 sequence (DNA): TGCAGTGCTAGAGATGGTTTGGGCGCGGAACCCCTCCACTTT. Translating gives CSARDGLGAEPLHF.